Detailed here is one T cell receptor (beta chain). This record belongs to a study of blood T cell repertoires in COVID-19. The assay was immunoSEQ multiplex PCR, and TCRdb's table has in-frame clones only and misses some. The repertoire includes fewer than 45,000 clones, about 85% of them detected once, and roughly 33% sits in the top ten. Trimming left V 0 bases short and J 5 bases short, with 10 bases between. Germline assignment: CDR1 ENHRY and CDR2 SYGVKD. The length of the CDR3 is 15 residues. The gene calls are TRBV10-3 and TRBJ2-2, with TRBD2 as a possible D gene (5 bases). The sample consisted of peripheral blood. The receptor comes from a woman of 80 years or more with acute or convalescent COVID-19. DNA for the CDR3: TGTGCCATCAGTGAGTCAGGAGGAAAAACCGGGGAGCTGTTTTTT. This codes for CAISESGGKTGELFF.